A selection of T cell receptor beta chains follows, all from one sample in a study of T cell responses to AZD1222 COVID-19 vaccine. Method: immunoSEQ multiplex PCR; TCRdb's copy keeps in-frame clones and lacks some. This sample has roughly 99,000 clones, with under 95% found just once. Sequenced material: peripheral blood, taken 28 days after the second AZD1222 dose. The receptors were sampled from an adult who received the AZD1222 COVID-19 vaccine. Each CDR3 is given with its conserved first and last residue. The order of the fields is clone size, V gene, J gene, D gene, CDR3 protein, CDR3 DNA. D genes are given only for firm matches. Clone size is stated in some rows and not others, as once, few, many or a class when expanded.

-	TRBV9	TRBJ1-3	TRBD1	CASSPRTGGNGNTIYF	TGTGCCAGCAGCCCTCGGACAGGGGGGAATGGAAACACCATATATTTT
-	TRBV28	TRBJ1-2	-	CAIWSREDGYTF	TGTGCCATCTGGAGTAGGGAGGATGGCTACACCTTC
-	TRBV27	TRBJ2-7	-	CASSLRTPYEQYF	TGTGCCAGCAGTCTCCGGACACCCTACGAGCAGTACTTC
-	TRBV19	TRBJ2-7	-	CASTPGGPSSYEQYF	TGTGCCAGTACCCCAGGGGGGCCGTCCTCCTACGAGCAGTACTTC
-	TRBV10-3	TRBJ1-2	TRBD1	CAIFRGTGYGYTF	TGTGCCATCTTCCGGGGGACAGGGTATGGCTACACCTTC
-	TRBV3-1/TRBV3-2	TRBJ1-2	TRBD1	CASSQVRRDSYGYTF	TGTGCCAGCAGCCAAGTTCGTCGGGACAGCTATGGCTACACCTTC
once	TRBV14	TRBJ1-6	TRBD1	CASSQGQGLHF	TGTGCCAGCAGCCAAGGACAGGGCCTCCACTTT
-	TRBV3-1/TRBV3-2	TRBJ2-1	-	CASSQEVVARNNEQFF	TGTGCCAGCAGCCAAGAGGTCGTGGCAAGGAACAATGAGCAGTTCTTC
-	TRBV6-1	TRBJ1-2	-	CASSDPSGANYGYTF	TGTGCCAGCAGTGACCCGTCGGGAGCTAACTATGGCTACACCTTC
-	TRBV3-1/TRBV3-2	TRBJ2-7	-	CASSLIQYEQYF	TGTGCCAGCAGCCTAATCCAATACGAGCAGTACTTC
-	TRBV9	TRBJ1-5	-	CASSQGGNNQPQHF	TGTGCCAGCAGCCAAGGAGGTAACAATCAGCCCCAGCATTTT
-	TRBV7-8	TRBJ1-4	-	CASNPGGALTTNEKLFF	TGTGCCAGCAACCCAGGAGGAGCCCTCACAACTAATGAAAAACTGTTTTTT
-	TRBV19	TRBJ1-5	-	CASKRRANKDSNQPQHF	TGTGCCAGTAAAAGAAGGGCCAACAAAGATAGCAATCAGCCCCAGCATTTT
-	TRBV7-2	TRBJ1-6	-	CASSLVGRTLHF	TGTGCCAGCAGCTTAGTGGGTCGCACCCTCCACTTT
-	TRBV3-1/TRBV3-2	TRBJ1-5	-	CASSQGSGQPQHF	TGTGCCAGCAGCCAAGGATCCGGGCAGCCCCAGCATTTT
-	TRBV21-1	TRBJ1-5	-	CASSKGRGSNQPQHF	TGTGCCAGCAGCAAAGGTAGGGGTAGCAATCAGCCCCAGCATTTT
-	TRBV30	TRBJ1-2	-	CAWSTGNYGYTF	TGTGCCTGGTCCACAGGGAACTATGGCTACACCTTC
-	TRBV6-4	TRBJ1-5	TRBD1	CASKDGQGRQPQHF	TGTGCCAGCAAAGATGGACAGGGGCGTCAGCCCCAGCATTTT
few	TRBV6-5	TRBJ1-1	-	CASSYGASGAGTEAFF	TGTGCCAGCAGTTACGGAGCATCAGGGGCAGGCACTGAAGCTTTCTTT
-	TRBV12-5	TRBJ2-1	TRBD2	CASGGELAGGGEQFF	TGTGCTAGTGGTGGGGAACTAGCGGGAGGAGGTGAGCAGTTCTTC
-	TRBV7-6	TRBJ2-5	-	CASKRGLAAQETQYF	TGTGCCAGCAAGAGGGGGCTAGCGGCTCAAGAGACCCAGTACTTC
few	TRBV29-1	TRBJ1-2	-	CSVIRADGYTF	TGCAGCGTTATACGGGCTGATGGCTACACCTTC